This T cell receptor (beta chain) came from a study of T cell changes during pregnancy in multiple sclerosis. Between the trimmed V and J ends, which lost 6 bases and 0 bases, there was a span of 12 bases. The CDR3 length is 14 residues. The V gene's germline CDR1 is SQVTM and CDR2 ANQGSEA. Repertoires were generated with immunoSEQ multiplex PCR, while TCRdb's copy carries only in-frame clones and drops some. Of about 80,000 clones in the sample, 92% were seen once. This specimen was peripheral blood, taken before pregnancy. J is TRBJ2-1 and V is TRBV29-1; TRBD1 is a possible D gene (6 bases). The origin of this receptor is a female donor with multiple sclerosis, enrolled in a pregnancy study. CDR3 in DNA: TGCAGCGTGCCGACGGACAGCTCCTACAATGAGCAGTTCTTC. Its protein is CSVPTDSSYNEQFF.